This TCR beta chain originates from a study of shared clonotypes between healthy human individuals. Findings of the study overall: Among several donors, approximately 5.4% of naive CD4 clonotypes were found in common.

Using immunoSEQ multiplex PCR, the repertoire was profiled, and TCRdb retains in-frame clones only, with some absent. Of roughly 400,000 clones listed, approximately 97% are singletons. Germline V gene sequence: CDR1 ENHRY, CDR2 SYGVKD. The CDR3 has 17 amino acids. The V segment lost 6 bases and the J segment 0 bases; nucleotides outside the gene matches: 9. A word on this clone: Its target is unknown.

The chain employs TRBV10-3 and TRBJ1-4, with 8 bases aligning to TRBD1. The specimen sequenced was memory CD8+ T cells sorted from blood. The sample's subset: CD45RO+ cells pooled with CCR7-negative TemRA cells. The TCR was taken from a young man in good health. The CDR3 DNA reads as TGTGCCATCAGCCTCGGACAGGGCTTAGCAACTAATGAAAAACTGTTTTTT. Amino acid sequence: CAISLGQGLATNEKLFF.